This T cell receptor beta chain was sequenced in a study of graft-versus-host responses after intestinal transplantation. Study-level information: Recipients were given multivisceral, liver-intestinal, or isolated intestinal transplants.

CDR1 is SEHNR and CDR2 is FQNEAQ in the germline V gene (reference sequence). V shed 5 bases and J shed 6 bases, with 11 bases lying between them. The CDR3 loop spans 13 amino acids. Points from the study as a whole: GvH clones appeared in recipient marrow, some first in ileum or blood.

Comments on this clone: Its target is unknown.

Assay used: immunoSEQ multiplex PCR; TCRdb lists only in-frame clones, some missing. This sample has about 90,000 clones, with about four fifths found just once. The starting material was unstimulated CD4+ T cells sorted from spleen or lymph node cells, obtained before intestinal transplant. The genes are TRBV7-9 and TRBJ2-1, with a tentative D call TRBD2 (6 bases). This clonotype was sampled from a human donor who received an intestinal transplant. The CDR3: CASSLGLCNEQFF. The CDR3 DNA reads as TGTGCCAGCAGCCTGGGACTTTGCAATGAGCAGTTCTTC. The full variable domain, with the rest looked up from reference TRBV7-9 and TRBJ2-1, is DTGVSQNPRHKITKRGQNVTFRCDPISEHNRLYWYRQTLGQGPEFLTYFQNEAQLEKSRLLSDRFSAERPKGSFSTLEIQRTEQGDSAMYLCASSLGLCNEQFFGPGTRLTVL.